Described below is a single T cell receptor beta chain sequence and its context. The sample comes from a study of CD4 and CD8 cells across lung adenocarcinoma regions. Germline CDR1 and CDR2: MNHNS and SASEGT. The CDR3 length is 19 residues. A single record per CDR3 protein comes from TCRdb applying MiXCR to the PCR reads. The sample includes 9,200 or so distinct CDR3 sequences, about 50% of them seen just once. Localized lung adenocarcinoma, a non-small cell lung cancer, affected the donors. The receptor's source is a female donor with lung adenocarcinoma. The CD4 and CD8 labels of this study may be unreliable. Material for sequencing was CD8+ T cells from the margin of a lung tumor. The chain employs TRBV6-1 and TRBJ2-5, with 12 nucleotides matching TRBD2. With the DNA end fitting TRBJ2-3 better, the J assignment may be wrong. The CDR3 DNA follows: TGTGCCAGCAGTGCTGGGGGGACTAGCGGGCGAACTAGCACAGATACGCAGTATTTT. Its translation is CASSAGGTSGRTSTDTQYF.